The 27 T cell receptor beta chains in this list originate from one sample, sequenced in a study of T cell changes during pregnancy in multiple sclerosis. Clones were sequenced by immunoSEQ multiplex PCR, and TCRdb holds only the in-frame ones, with some missing. The table shows roughly 60,000 clones, with about 91% occurring only once. The sample here was peripheral blood, taken before pregnancy. These receptor sequences come from a female donor with multiple sclerosis, enrolled in a pregnancy study.

This chain joins TRBV9 and TRBJ1-1; weak D call: TRBD1 (5 bases). Germline V gives CDR1 SGDLS, CDR2 YYNGEE. V lost 0 bases to trimming and J lost 4 bases, with 13 bases between them. This CDR3 comprises 15 residues. The CDR3, as DNA: TGTGCCAGCAGCGTAGAGGGACTGCCGGGCACTGAAGCTTTCTTT. It yields the protein CASSVEGLPGTEAFF.

The chain uses TRBV29-1 and TRBJ1-4, with a weak D call TRBD1 (5 bases). There are 12 residues in the CDR3. Trimming took off 6 bases at V and 8 bases at J, with 13 bases between the two ends. Germline values: CDR1 SQVTM, CDR2 ANQGSEA. Written as DNA, the CDR3 is TGCAGCGTCAGAGACCGGGGGGAAAAACTGTTTTTT. Protein sequence: CSVRDRGEKLFF.

The genes are TRBV7-8 and TRBJ1-3; D not resolved. The CDR3 runs 14 residues. Germline CDR1 and CDR2: SGHVS and FQNEAQ. V dropped 1 base and J dropped 3 bases, with 7 bases sitting between them. CDR3 in DNA: TGTGCCAGCAGCTTAGTACCCAGTGGAAACACCATATATTTT. Encoded protein: CASSLVPSGNTIYF.

J is TRBJ2-3 and V is TRBV7-2; 11 positions agree with TRBD2. The CDR3 is 15 amino acids. Germline assignment: CDR1 SGHTA and CDR2 FQGNSA. V lost 6 bases and J lost 6; bases outside the gene matches: 8. CDR3 region: CASRPTSGVGDTQYF. The CDR3 region has the DNA TGTGCCAGCAGGCCGACTAGCGGGGTAGGGGATACGCAGTATTTT.

The chain employs TRBV5-1 and TRBJ2-3, with TRBD2 matching over 12 bases. The germline V gene encodes CDR1 SGHRS and CDR2 YFSETQ. CDR3 size: 15 residues. The ends lost 3 bases at V and 3 bases at J; junction bases unmatched: 2. DNA of the CDR3: TGCGCCAGCAGCTACGGACTAGCGGGGACAGATACGCAGTATTTT. This sequence encodes CASSYGLAGTDTQYF.

This chain links TRBV6-6 with TRBJ1-3; 7 bases map to TRBD1. Per germline, CDR1 MNHNY and CDR2 SVGAGI (reference sequence). The CDR3 consists of 14 residues. V dropped 5 bases and J dropped 4; count of bases not matched to a gene: 5. The CDR3 region is CASSQQGPGNTIYF. The CDR3 DNA follows: TGTGCCAGCAGTCAACAGGGGCCAGGAAACACCATATATTTT.

The chain combines TRBV5-1 with TRBJ2-3; the match to TRBD1 covers 8 bases. From germline, CDR1 is SGHRS and CDR2 YFSETQ. With V trimmed by 4 bases and J by 4 bases, 11 bases remained unmatched. The CDR3 spans 16 residues. The CDR3 sequence is CASSHGGTGSPDTQYF. The CDR3, as DNA: TGCGCCAGCAGCCATGGGGGGACAGGCTCGCCAGATACGCAGTATTTT.

This clone showed up just a few times. The chain couples TRBV7-6 to TRBJ1-1, with 8 bases that match TRBD1. The CDR3 is 15 amino acids. With V trimmed by 5 bases and J by 3 bases, 8 bases remained unmatched. CDR1 and CDR2 from the germline V gene are SGHVS and FNYEAQ. CDR3 amino acids: CASSARETGDTEAFF. CDR3 nucleotide sequence: TGTGCCAGCAGCGCCCGCGAGACAGGGGACACTGAAGCTTTCTTT. Based on the CDR3 plus reference TRBV7-6 and TRBJ1-1, the full variable domain is GAGVSQSPRYKVTKRGQDVALRCDPISGHVSLYWYRQALGQGPEFLTYFNYEAQQDKSGLPNDRFSAERPEGSISTLTIQRTEQRDSAMYRCASSARETGDTEAFFGQGTRLTVV.

The chain carries TRBV5-6 and TRBJ1-6, with a tentative D call TRBD1 (5 bases). CDR3 size: 12 residues. Germline loops: CDR1 SGHDT, CDR2 YYEEEE. V shed 10 bases and J shed 9 bases, with 14 bases lying between them. The CDR3 DNA reads TGTGCCGGATCGGGGGGAGGTTCACCCCTCCACTTT. Translation gives CAGSGGGSPLHF.

The rearrangement joins TRBV29-1 to TRBJ1-1; D unclear. V was cut by 6 bases and J by 1 base, with 21 bases left in between. The CDR3 covers 16 residues. Germline loops: CDR1 SQVTM, CDR2 ANQGSEA. The CDR3 here is CSVETIGVAGNTEAFF. CDR3 DNA sequence: TGCAGCGTGGAGACCATCGGGGTCGCGGGGAACACTGAAGCTTTCTTT.

The genes are TRBV27 and TRBJ2-6; tentatively, D is TRBD1 (6 bases). The V end was cut by 6 bases, the J end by 0 bases, with 18 bases between. Germline CDR1 MNHEY, CDR2 SMNVEV (reference sequence). This CDR3 is 18 amino acids long. The DNA of the CDR3 is TGTGCCAGCAGCCCCGCACAGGGTATGGGCTCTGGGGCCAACGTCCTGACTTTC. It encodes CASSPAQGMGSGANVLTF.

The J gene is TRBJ2-5, the V gene TRBV15; 8 nucleotides align to TRBD1. J gave up 7 bases and V 0 bases, and 7 bases lay outside the gene matches. The CDR3 contains 15 residues. In germline, CDR1 is LNHNV, CDR2 YYDKDF (reference sequence). CDR3 in DNA: TGTGCCACCAGCAGAGATAAGGGACAGGTGCGGACCCAGTACTTC. Translated, it gives CATSRDKGQVRTQYF. The entire variable domain, with the rest obtained from reference TRBV15 and TRBJ2-5, is as follows: DAMVIQNPRYQVTQFGKPVTLSCSQTLNHNVMYWYQQKSSQAPKLLFHYYDKDFNNEADTPDNFQSRRPNTSFCFLDIRSPGLGDTAMYLCATSRDKGQVRTQYFGPGTRLLVL.

The CDR3 sequence: CASSSRLAGGPEQFF. The CDR3 nucleotides read TGTGCCAGCAGCTCACGACTAGCGGGGGGTCCTGAGCAGTTCTTC. J is TRBJ2-1 and V is TRBV7-2, with TRBD2 identical over 13 bases. CDR1 and CDR2 from the germline V gene are SGHTA and FQGNSA. CDR3 size: 15 residues. With V trimmed by 4 bases and J by 9 bases, 6 bases remained unmatched. Full variable domain (rest looked up from reference TRBV7-2 and TRBJ2-1): GAGVSQSPSNKVTEKGKDVELRCDPISGHTALYWYRQSLGQGLEFLIYFQGNSAPDKSGLPSDRFSAERTGGSVSTLTIQRTQQEDSAVYLCASSSRLAGGPEQFFGPGTRLTVL.

This sequence joins TRBV2 and TRBJ2-3; perhaps TRBD2 as D (6 bases). Germline V gene data show CDR1 as SNHLY and CDR2 as FYNNEI. V lost 1 base and J 4 bases, leaving 12 bases between the germline ends. The CDR3 is 15 residues long. CDR3 protein: CASSEDGGKSDTQYF. In nucleotides, the CDR3 is TGTGCCAGCAGTGAAGATGGCGGGAAGTCAGATACGCAGTATTTT.

The chain is built from TRBV30 and TRBJ2-1, with 11 bases matching TRBD2. CDR3 size: 15 residues. V lost 3 bases to trimming and J lost 4 bases; unmatched junction nucleotides: 5. Germline-derived CDR1 and CDR2 are GTSNPN and SVGIG (reference sequence). The CDR3 DNA reads TGTGCCTGGAGCCCCCCTAGCGGGGGGTACAATGAGCAGTTCTTC. Translated, it gives CAWSPPSGGYNEQFF.

This clone was recorded only once. The chain links TRBV9 to TRBJ1-2, with TRBD1 identical over 8 bases. Germline-derived CDR1 and CDR2 are SGDLS and YYNGEE. V was clipped by 3 bases and J by 7 bases; unmatched bases: 8. The CDR3 is 14 amino acids. The CDR3: CASSASGGRGGYTF. CDR3 DNA sequence: TGTGCCAGCAGCGCTTCAGGGGGCCGCGGTGGCTACACCTTC.

The chain carries TRBV19 and TRBJ2-7; 9 bases are shared with TRBD1. The V and J ends lost 4 bases and 2 bases, in that order; junction bases with no gene match: 3. The CDR3 has 14 amino acids. The germline V gene encodes CDR1 LNHDA and CDR2 SQIVND (reference sequence). CDR3 sequence reads: CASSTTGGTYEQYF. The CDR3 DNA sequence: TGTGCCAGTAGTACGACAGGGGGGACCTACGAGCAGTACTTC.

The V and J genes are TRBV13 and TRBJ2-3; TRBD2 agrees at 14 bases. The trim removed 2 bases at V and 3 bases at J, leaving 7 bases unmatched. This CDR3 spans 18 amino acids. CDR1 is PRHDT and CDR2 is FYEKMQ in the germline V gene (reference sequence). The CDR3 protein is CASSLRLAGGFQTDTQYF. The CDR3, as DNA: TGTGCCAGCAGCTTAAGACTAGCGGGGGGGTTCCAAACAGATACGCAGTATTTT.

V usage is TRBV11-2 and J usage is TRBJ1-3, with 7 bases lining up with TRBD1. V lost 5 bases to trimming and J lost 0 bases; unmatched junction nucleotides: 10. CDR3 length equals 17 residues. The V gene's germline CDR1 is SGHAT and CDR2 FQNNGV. This CDR3 is CASSPGDRAFSGNTIYF. For the CDR3, the DNA is TGTGCCAGCAGCCCCGGGGACAGAGCCTTCTCTGGAAACACCATATATTTT.

The chain has TRBV30 and TRBJ2-5; 10 bases fit TRBD1. The CDR3 loop spans 13 amino acids. The germline V gene has CDR1 GTSNPN and CDR2 SVGIG (reference sequence). CDR3 loop: CARGTGVGETQYF. CDR3 DNA: TGTGCTAGAGGGACAGGGGTAGGGGAGACCCAGTACTTC.

The chain recombines TRBV27 with TRBJ1-1; 7 bases agree with TRBD1. The length of the CDR3 is 13 residues. Trimming took 0 bases from V and 12 from J; bases not matched to a gene: 7. Germline CDR1 reads MNHEY; CDR2 reads SMNVEV (reference sequence). In nucleotides, the CDR3 is TGTGCCAGCAGTTTATCGATATTGGGACAGCCTTTCTTT. Its protein product is CASSLSILGQPFF.

The chain has TRBV19 and TRBJ2-1; 13 nucleotides line up with TRBD2. Trimming at V came to 5 bases and at J to 3 bases, leaving 4 bases not matched to a gene. The CDR3 length is 16 residues. The germline CDR1 and CDR2 sequences are LNHDA and SQIVND (reference sequence). DNA of the CDR3: TGTGCCAGTAGTCCACGGACTAGCGGGGGCTACAATGAGCAGTTCTTC. Translating gives CASSPRTSGGYNEQFF.

The chain couples TRBV20-1 to TRBJ2-3; TRBD2 might be the D (5 bases). Germline assignment: CDR1 DFQATT and CDR2 SNEGSKA (reference sequence). V lost 5 bases to trimming and J lost 5 bases, with 8 bases between them. This CDR3 region has 11 residues. DNA of the CDR3: TGCAGTGCTCTAGCAGGAGATACGCAGTATTTT. This gives the protein CSALAGDTQYF.

This clone was found once. The chain is built from TRBV7-2 and TRBJ2-5, with 7 bases fitting TRBD1. V lost 5 bases and J lost 3; bases outside the gene matches: 3. Germline lookup yields CDR1 SGHTA and CDR2 FQGNSA. The CDR3 has 13 amino acids. The CDR3 DNA reads TGTGCCAGCAGCCTCGGGACAGAAGAGACCCAGTACTTC. Translating gives CASSLGTEETQYF.

The chain couples TRBV9 to TRBJ1-5, with a possible D match to TRBD1 (5 bases). Trimming pared 4 bases from V and 7 bases from J, leaving 24 bases between. Germline CDR1 reads SGDLS; CDR2 reads YYNGEE. The CDR3 is 17 amino acids. Here the CDR3 reads CASSPYLAREATQPQHF. The CDR3 DNA sequence: TGTGCCAGCAGCCCCTATCTGGCCAGGGAGGCCACACAGCCCCAGCATTTT.

The genes are TRBV25-1 and TRBJ2-1, with D perhaps matching TRBD1 (6 bases). Looked up from germline, CDR1 is MGHDK and CDR2 is SYGVNS. CDR3 length: 17 residues. V lost 4 bases, J lost 3 bases, and 19 bases lay in between. CDR3 in DNA: TGTGCCAGCAGTGCCAAGGACCGACAGGACCTCTACAATGAGCAGTTCTTC. This gives the protein CASSAKDRQDLYNEQFF.

The genes are TRBV19 and TRBJ1-2, with D perhaps matching TRBD1 (6 bases). The CDR3 sequence is 14 residues long. Germline V CDR1 and CDR2: LNHDA, SQIVND (reference sequence). Trimming removed 6 bases from V and 7 bases from J, with 18 bases in between. The CDR3 loop is CASRSGGLSFGYTF. The CDR3 nucleotides read TGTGCCAGTAGGTCGGGGGGCTTATCGTTTGGCTACACCTTC.